The next 20 T cell receptor beta chains were all read from a single sample in a study of T cell responses to AZD1222 COVID-19 vaccine. Clones were sequenced by immunoSEQ multiplex PCR, and TCRdb holds only the in-frame ones, with some missing. The sample lists around 140,000 clones, roughly 90% occurring once. The source material was peripheral blood, sampled on day 0 of AZD1222 vaccination. These receptors all come from an adult in good health.

The gene calls are TRBV5-1 and TRBJ2-2; D gene unclear. V lost 6 bases to trimming and J lost 6 bases, with 9 bases between them. The germline CDR1 and CDR2 sequences are SGHRS and YFSETQ. The CDR3 has 12 residues. DNA for the CDR3: TGCGCCAGCACCACCCGTCCCGGGGAGCTGTTTTTT. Its translation is CASTTRPGELFF.

The table lists this clone with a few counts. This chain uses TRBV29-1 with TRBJ1-5, with a possible D match to TRBD1 (6 bases). With 7 bases removed from V and 9 bases from J, the gap between germline ends came to 19 bases. Germline V gene sequence: CDR1 SQVTM, CDR2 ANQGSEA. The CDR3 covers 13 residues. The CDR3 here is CSASRGGRGPQHF. The CDR3 DNA sequence: TGCAGCGCGTCTAGAGGGGGTAGGGGGCCCCAGCATTTT.

V usage is TRBV9 and J usage is TRBJ2-2; 10 bases line up with TRBD2. There are 16 residues in the CDR3. Germline V lookup: CDR1 SGDLS, CDR2 YYNGEE. V was pared by 4 bases and J by 8 bases, with 11 bases of the junction left unmatched. The CDR3 is CASSILAGDPRGELFF. CDR3 sequence (DNA): TGTGCCAGCAGCATCCTAGCGGGAGACCCGCGAGGGGAGCTGTTTTTT. Filled out from reference TRBV9 and TRBJ2-2, the complete variable domain reads DSGVTQTPKHLITATGQRVTLRCSPRSGDLSVYWYQQSLDQGLQFLIQYYNGEERAKGNILERFSAQQFPDLHSELNLSSLELGDSALYFCASSILAGDPRGELFFGEGSRLTVL.

This clone was picked up one time. The chain carries TRBV27 and TRBJ2-1, with D possibly matching TRBD1 (5 bases). V lost 4 bases and J 9 bases, leaving 19 bases between the germline ends. The germline V gene has CDR1 MNHEY and CDR2 SMNVEV (reference sequence). This CDR3 is 15 amino acids long. In DNA form, the CDR3 reads TGTGCCAGCAGTTGGTTAAGGGAACGCCAGGGTGAGCAGTTCTTC. Protein product: CASSWLRERQGEQFF.

This chain uses TRBV30 with TRBJ2-7; D gene unclear. The CDR3 length is 14 residues. V shed 2 bases and J shed 3 bases, with 14 bases lying between them. From germline, CDR1 is GTSNPN and CDR2 SVGIG (reference sequence). The CDR3 here is CAWSSPGFVYEQYF. Here the CDR3 DNA reads TGTGCCTGGAGTTCCCCCGGGTTCGTCTACGAGCAGTACTTC.

V gene TRBV7-2 combines with J gene TRBJ2-7; either TRBD1 or TRBD2 may fit D (6 bases each). V lost 6 bases, J lost 9 bases, and 24 bases lay in between. Germline values: CDR1 SGHTA, CDR2 FQGNSA. CDR3 length equals 15 residues. The chain's CDR3 is CASRQSGGPPGVQYF. CDR3 sequence (DNA): TGTGCCAGCAGACAAAGTGGGGGGCCCCCTGGGGTGCAGTACTTC.

CDR3 coding DNA: TGCAGTGCTAGTAGCGGGAGCTACACCGGGGAGCTGTTTTTT. It specifies CSASSGSYTGELFF. The chain carries TRBV20-1 and TRBJ2-2, with TRBD2 matching 9 bases. Looked up from germline, CDR1 is DFQATT and CDR2 is SNEGSKA (reference sequence). This CDR3 spans 14 amino acids. After removal of 3 bases from V and 3 bases from J, the junction contained 2 bases not matched to a gene.

The rearrangement uses TRBV7-7 and TRBJ2-5; 7 bases align to TRBD2. CDR3 length: 16 amino acids. Trimming cost V 3 bases and J 3 bases; bases outside gene matches: 10. CDR1 and CDR2 (germline): SSHAT, FNYEAQ (reference sequence). CDR3 amino acids: CASSFGVLAGEETQYF. The CDR3, as DNA: TGTGCCAGCAGCTTCGGAGTTCTTGCGGGAGAAGAGACCCAGTACTTC.

The rearrangement joins TRBV28 to TRBJ1-5; D unclear. Germline-derived CDR1 and CDR2 are MDHEN and SYDVKM. The CDR3 extends over 17 amino acids. V dropped 6 bases and J dropped 5 bases, with 23 bases sitting between them. The CDR3 DNA reads TGTGCCAGCAGCCAAATCCGGGCCCCGAAAAAAGATCAGCCCCAGCATTTT. Its translation: CASSQIRAPKKDQPQHF.

This clone has only one observation. This chain links TRBV4-1 with TRBJ2-7; weak D call: TRBD1 (6 bases). Germline CDR1 and CDR2: MGHRA and YSYEKL. The germline V and J ends were trimmed by 3 bases and 0 bases, with 12 bases remaining between them. The CDR3 has 15 residues. CDR3 region: CASSQMDRYSYEQYF. The CDR3 region has the DNA TGCGCCAGCAGCCAGATGGACAGATACTCCTACGAGCAGTACTTC.

V and J are TRBV7-3 and TRBJ1-1; 7 nucleotides agree with TRBD1. The CDR3 is 15 residues long. Germline loops: CDR1 SGHTA, CDR2 FQGTGA. V lost 5 bases, J lost 6 bases, and 12 bases stayed unmatched. The CDR3 spells CASSDSTGNGAEAFF. The CDR3 bases are TGTGCCAGCAGCGACTCGACAGGGAACGGGGCTGAAGCTTTCTTT. Looking up the rest from reference TRBV7-3 and TRBJ1-1 gives the full variable domain: GAGVSQTPSNKVTEKGKYVELRCDPISGHTALYWYRQSLGQGPEFLIYFQGTGAADDSGLPNDRFFAVRPEGSVSTLKIQRTERGDSAVYLCASSDSTGNGAEAFFGQGTRLTVV.

The V call is TRBV12-5, the J call TRBJ2-7, with 12 positions matching TRBD2. The CDR3 length is 15 residues. Germline values: CDR1 LGHNT, CDR2 FRNRAP. The V segment lost 5 bases and the J segment 3 bases; nucleotides outside the gene matches: 5. The CDR3 nucleotides read TGTGCTAGTGGTGACACTAGCGGGAGGAACTACGAGCAGTACTTC. This gives the protein CASGDTSGRNYEQYF.

This clone appeared a single time. V gene TRBV20-1 combines with J gene TRBJ2-5, with D unclear. The CDR3 length is 12 residues. Between the trimmed V and J ends, which lost 3 bases and 1 base, there was a span of 6 bases. Germline CDR1 is DFQATT and CDR2 is SNEGSKA (reference sequence). This CDR3 reads CSASPTQETQYF. The CDR3 nucleotides read TGCAGTGCTAGTCCGACCCAAGAGACCCAGTACTTC.

This sequence joins TRBV24-1 and TRBJ1-1; no firm D call. The CDR3 length is 14 residues. V lost 6 bases to trimming and J lost 4 bases, with 14 bases between them. Germline values: CDR1 KGHDR, CDR2 SFDVKD. The CDR3 here is CATSMQVPATEAFF. As DNA, the CDR3 is TGTGCCACCAGTATGCAGGTGCCCGCCACTGAAGCTTTCTTT.

The chain recombines TRBV5-5 with TRBJ2-3, with D perhaps TRBD2 (5 bases). Germline V gene sequence: CDR1 SGHKS, CDR2 YYEKEE (reference sequence). V gave up 3 bases and J gave up 2 bases, with 13 bases separating them. CDR3 length: 15 amino acids. CDR3 protein: CASSWRMQYTDTQYF. DNA of the CDR3: TGTGCCAGCAGCTGGAGGATGCAGTACACAGATACGCAGTATTTT. Variable domain in full (rest from reference TRBV5-5 and TRBJ2-3): DAGVTQSPTHLIKTRGQQVTLRCSPISGHKSVSWYQQVLGQGPQFIFQYYEKEERGRGNFPDRFSARQFPNYSSELNVNALLLGDSALYLCASSWRMQYTDTQYFGPGTRLTVL.

The chain couples TRBV19 to TRBJ1-4; D uncertain. The CDR3 is 14 amino acids. V lost 3 bases, J lost 5 bases, and 10 bases lay in between. Germline lookup yields CDR1 LNHDA and CDR2 SQIVND (reference sequence). The CDR3 spells CASSIGAPNEKLFF. In nucleotides, the CDR3 is TGTGCCAGTAGTATTGGAGCGCCGAATGAAAAACTGTTTTTT.

The chain links TRBV11-2 to TRBJ1-1; D ambiguous. The CDR3 is 16 residues long. Germline V gives CDR1 SGHAT, CDR2 FQNNGV. The ends were cut back, 2 bases at V and 2 bases at J, with 15 bases in the middle. The CDR3 reads CASSLTQLRGNTEAFF. The CDR3 coding sequence is TGTGCCAGCAGCTTAACACAGTTGCGGGGAAACACTGAAGCTTTCTTT.

The chain has TRBV7-9 and TRBJ1-5; TRBD1 agrees at 7 bases. The CDR3 extends over 14 amino acids. V shed 4 bases, J shed 4 bases, and the junction held 4 bases outside the gene matches. Germline V gene sequence: CDR1 SEHNR, CDR2 FQNEAQ (reference sequence). The CDR3 DNA sequence: TGTGCCAGCAGCTCACGACAGGGAAATCAGCCCCAGCATTTT. Translated: CASSSRQGNQPQHF. Based on the CDR3 plus reference TRBV7-9 and TRBJ1-5, the full variable domain is DTGVSQNPRHKITKRGQNVTFRCDPISEHNRLYWYRQTLGQGPEFLTYFQNEAQLEKSRLLSDRFSAERPKGSFSTLEIQRTEQGDSAMYLCASSSRQGNQPQHFGDGTRLSIL.

The chain has TRBV7-9 and TRBJ2-1, with TRBD2 matching 9 bases. V gave up 2 bases and J gave up 8 bases; unmatched junction bases: 10. In germline, CDR1 is SEHNR, CDR2 FQNEAQ (reference sequence). The CDR3 is 16 amino acids. This CDR3 reads CASSLTPSGIGDEQFF. CDR3 nucleotides: TGTGCCAGCAGCTTAACTCCTAGCGGGATTGGCGATGAGCAGTTCTTC.

The genes are TRBV19 and TRBJ1-1, with a tentative D call TRBD1 (6 bases). The CDR3 loop spans 14 amino acids. The V gene's germline CDR1 is LNHDA and CDR2 SQIVND (reference sequence). The V and J ends lost 5 bases and 1 base respectively, with 11 bases between them. CDR3 DNA sequence: TGTGCCAGTAGTCCCCGGACAGAGAACACTGAAGCTTTCTTT. As protein: CASSPRTENTEAFF.